Listed below are T cell receptor beta chains from one sample, sequenced in a study of T-cell memory formation after mild COVID-19. TCRdb called the 5' RACE reads again in MiXCR, with one record for every CDR3 protein. The top ten clones hold approximately 3.5% of a sample with roughly 260,000 distinct CDR3 sequences, 15% to 20% of them seen once. Input material: PBMCs or a T cell subset sorted from them (not recorded which). Receptors were obtained from a man between 18 and 35 years old who had mild COVID-19 (a few samples of this study predate the infection). Cell type and time point are not known. Each CDR3 is given with its conserved first and last residue. The D gene is left open where the match is weak. Size is stated for part of the rows, as once, few or many counts, or as a class when the clone is expanded.

V: TRBV4-1
D: .
J: TRBJ1-6
size: few
CDR3: CASRPGAASTINSPLHF
DNA: TGCGCCAGCAGACCCGGTGCAGCCTCGACGATAAATTCACCCCTCCACTTT

V: TRBV5-1
D: .
J: TRBJ1-6
size: few
CDR3: CASSLRLGENSPLHF
DNA: TGCGCCAGCAGCCTCCGGTTGGGTGAGAATTCACCCCTCCACTTT

V: TRBV20-1
D: .
J: TRBJ2-6
size: many
CDR3: CSARAGSGANVLTF
DNA: TGCAGTGCTAGGGCCGGCTCTGGGGCCAACGTCCTGACTTTC

V: TRBV18
D: .
J: TRBJ2-7
size: .
CDR3: CASSPLRDGEQYF
DNA: TGTGCCAGCTCACCTCTCCGTGACGGTGAGCAGTACTTC

V: TRBV5-1
D: TRBD1
J: TRBJ2-7
size: few
CDR3: CATTDRGSYEQYF
DNA: TGCGCCACCACTGACAGGGGCTCCTACGAGCAGTACTTC

V: TRBV12-3/TRBV12-4
D: .
J: TRBJ2-1
size: few
CDR3: CASSLRQGTDNEQFF
DNA: TGTGCCAGCAGTTTAAGGCAGGGTACGGACAATGAGCAGTTCTTC

V: TRBV9
D: .
J: TRBJ1-2
size: .
CDR3: CASSDLGYNYGYTF
DNA: TGTGCCAGCAGCGATCTTGGCTATAACTATGGCTACACCTTC

V: TRBV20-1
D: .
J: TRBJ2-3
size: few
CDR3: CSAAGTPSTDTQYF
DNA: TGCAGTGCTGCCGGGACACCTAGCACAGATACGCAGTATTTT

V: TRBV5-1
D: TRBD1
J: TRBJ2-1
size: .
CDR3: CASSSRDRNEQFF
DNA: TGCGCCAGCAGCAGCCGGGACAGGAATGAGCAGTTCTTC

V: TRBV18
D: .
J: TRBJ1-2
size: .
CDR3: CASSPFAPRGLGGYTF
DNA: TGTGCCAGCTCACCGTTTGCGCCTCGGGGATTAGGAGGCTACACCTTC

V: TRBV9
D: .
J: TRBJ2-1
size: few
CDR3: CASSYSSVGEQFF
DNA: TGTGCCAGCAGCTACTCGAGCGTGGGCGAGCAGTTCTTC

V: TRBV11-1
D: .
J: TRBJ2-1
size: .
CDR3: CASSLAGGGGQFF
DNA: TGTGCCAGCAGCTTAGCCGGAGGGGGAGGGCAGTTCTTC

V: TRBV19
D: TRBD2
J: TRBJ2-3
size: .
CDR3: CASSTTSGRTDTQYF
DNA: TGTGCCAGTAGTACGACTAGCGGACGCACAGATACGCAGTATTTT

V: TRBV2
D: .
J: TRBJ1-4
size: few
CDR3: CASSEPPWDEKLFF
DNA: TGTGCCAGCAGTGAACCCCCCTGGGATGAAAAACTGTTTTTT

V: TRBV12-3/TRBV12-4
D: .
J: TRBJ2-6
size: many
CDR3: CASSLAPDPLDLGGANVLTF
DNA: TGTGCCAGCAGTTTAGCGCCCGATCCCTTGGATTTGGGTGGGGCCAACGTCCTGACTTTC

V: TRBV20-1
D: TRBD1
J: TRBJ1-2
size: .
CDR3: CSAFHRGDYGYTF
DNA: TGCAGTGCTTTCCACAGGGGAGACTATGGCTACACCTTC